The rows below give T cell receptor beta chains drawn from one sample of a study of CD8+ T cells in alopecia areata. Clones were read by immunoSEQ multiplex PCR, and TCRdb kept only the in-frame ones, dropping some. The sample has about 210,000 clones, about 50% seen once. Sequences were derived from CD4+ T cells sorted from blood, sampled at week 4, from a patient treated with tofacitinib. The receptors were sampled from a human donor with alopecia areata. The CDR3 runs from the conserved cysteine through the conserved F or W. The D gene is left open where the match is weak. Clone size is stated in some rows and not others, as once, few, many or a class when expanded.

>few|TRBJ1-1|.|TRBV30
CAWFPIRGPHTEAFF
TGTGCCTGGTTCCCCATACGGGGGCCCCACACTGAAGCTTTCTTT
>.|TRBJ2-3|.|TRBV7-3
CASSLKGGDTQYF
TGTGCCAGCAGCCTCAAGGGTGGAGATACGCAGTATTTT
>.|TRBJ2-1|.|TRBV2
CASSEGWVRGFKSGEQFF
TGTGCCAGCAGTGAAGGTTGGGTTAGAGGGTTCAAATCCGGTGAGCAGTTCTTC
>.|TRBJ1-1|TRBD1|TRBV5-6
CASSPMRGLTEAFF
TGTGCCAGCAGCCCGATGAGGGGGCTCACTGAAGCTTTCTTT
>.|TRBJ2-5|TRBD1|TRBV14
CASSQDVRQGNRETQYF
TGTGCCAGCAGCCAAGATGTGAGACAGGGTAATAGAGAGACCCAGTACTTC
>.|TRBJ2-5|.|TRBV19
CASTGSGQETQYF
TGTGCCAGTACCGGGAGCGGCCAAGAGACCCAGTACTTC
>once|TRBJ2-5|.|TRBV29-1
CSVGGRQKETQYF
TGCAGCGTTGGGGGTCGTCAGAAAGAGACCCAGTACTTC
>.|TRBJ2-3|TRBD1|TRBV13
CASSPGTGSYYTDTQYF
TGTGCCAGCAGCCCAGGGACAGGGTCATACTACACAGATACGCAGTATTTT
>few|TRBJ2-7|TRBD1|TRBV7-8
CASTERDRLYEQYF
TGTGCCAGCACCGAACGGGACAGACTGTACGAGCAGTACTTC
>.|TRBJ2-1|.|TRBV30
CAWAENNEQFF
TGTGCCTGGGCTGAAAACAATGAGCAGTTCTTC
>few|TRBJ2-2|TRBD1|TRBV14
CASSQEMTGKTGELFF
TGTGCCAGCAGCCAAGAAATGACAGGGAAGACCGGGGAGCTGTTTTTT
>few|TRBJ2-5|TRBD1|TRBV29-1
CSVKPGQRMETQYF
TGCAGCGTTAAGCCGGGACAGAGGATGGAGACCCAGTACTTC
>.|TRBJ2-1|.|TRBV11-2
CASSSNSGPRSYNEQFF
TGTGCCAGCAGCTCTAATAGCGGTCCCCGCTCCTACAATGAGCAGTTCTTC
>.|TRBJ2-5|TRBD2|TRBV11-2
CASSLLAEETQYF
TGTGCCAGCAGCTTACTAGCGGAAGAGACCCAGTACTTC
>once|TRBJ1-5|.|TRBV7-2
CASSLSEGQPQHF
TGTGCCAGCAGCTTATCGGAGGGTCAGCCCCAGCATTTT
>few|TRBJ1-2|.|TRBV4-3
CASSQEGQYGYTF
TGCGCCAGCAGCCAAGAAGGGCAGTATGGCTACACCTTC
>.|TRBJ2-7|.|TRBV23-1
CASSQSFGTGDYEQYF
TGCGCCAGCAGTCAATCGTTCGGGACGGGAGACTACGAGCAGTACTTC
>few|TRBJ2-2|.|TRBV7-2
CASSLGTPGELFF
TGTGCCAGCAGCCTCGGGACCCCCGGGGAGCTGTTTTTT
>.|TRBJ2-3|.|TRBV7-2
CASSFRGAGSTDTQYF
TGTGCCAGCAGCTTTCGGGGTGCTGGAAGCACAGATACGCAGTATTTT
>.|TRBJ2-4|TRBD2|TRBV6-1
CASMVALAENIQYF
TGTGCCAGCATGGTGGCTCTAGCGGAAAACATTCAGTACTTC
>.|TRBJ2-7|TRBD1|TRBV7-8
CASSLTEGASYEQYF
TGTGCCAGCAGCCTAACAGAGGGGGCCTCCTACGAGCAGTACTTC
>few|TRBJ1-5|.|TRBV7-2
CASSLSSNQPQHF
TGTGCCAGCAGCTTATCCAGCAATCAGCCCCAGCATTTT
>.|TRBJ2-2|.|TRBV21-1
CASSKVGRNTGELFF
TGTGCCAGCAGCAAAGTGGGGCGGAACACCGGGGAGCTGTTTTTT
>few|TRBJ2-7|TRBD2|TRBV10-3
CATDGASGGNYEQYF
TGTGCCACGGACGGGGCTAGCGGGGGGAACTACGAGCAGTACTTC
>.|TRBJ1-2|.|TRBV30
CAWSVHAWASSYGYTF
TGTGCCTGGAGTGTTCATGCCTGGGCGTCATCCTATGGCTACACCTTC
>few|TRBJ2-2|.|TRBV19
CASSIWAKNTGELFF
TGTGCCAGTAGTATCTGGGCCAAGAACACCGGGGAGCTGTTTTTT
>.|TRBJ1-2|.|TRBV7-2
CASSLAGAGPSYGYTF
TGTGCCAGCAGCTTAGCTGGGGCAGGGCCAAGCTATGGCTACACCTTC
>.|TRBJ2-1|.|TRBV29-1
CSVGQGNYNEQFF
TGCAGCGTTGGGCAGGGGAACTACAATGAGCAGTTCTTC
>few|TRBJ2-3|TRBD2|TRBV29-1
CSLGGSDTQYF
TGCAGCCTGGGGGGGTCAGATACGCAGTATTTT
>few|TRBJ2-5|.|TRBV29-1
CSVLLGPPPGAQYF
TGCAGCGTACTCTTGGGACCTCCCCCCGGCGCCCAGTACTTC
>.|TRBJ1-1|.|TRBV29-1
CSVEVEWGAGTEAFF
TGCAGCGTTGAGGTCGAATGGGGGGCAGGGACTGAAGCTTTCTTT
>.|TRBJ1-2|.|TRBV7-2
CASSLTHEGYTF
TGTGCCAGCAGCTTAACACATGAAGGCTACACCTTC
>.|TRBJ2-6|.|TRBV30
CAWSVSPGRANVLTF
TGTGCCTGGAGTGTTTCCCCAGGAAGGGCCAACGTCCTGACTTTC
>.|TRBJ2-7|.|TRBV5-1
CASSYQGYEQYF
TGCGCCAGCAGCTATCAGGGCTACGAGCAGTACTTC
>.|TRBJ1-2|.|TRBV9
CASSVEMAGGYTF
TGTGCCAGCAGCGTAGAAATGGCCGGAGGCTACACCTTC
>.|TRBJ1-6|.|TRBV5-6
CASSLDRSSYNSPLHF
TGTGCCAGCAGCTTGGACAGAAGCTCCTATAATTCACCCCTCCACTTT
>.|TRBJ2-1|.|TRBV11-3
CASSPTGGNEQFF
TGTGCCAGCAGCCCAACCGGGGGAAATGAGCAGTTCTTC
>.|TRBJ1-1|.|TRBV30
CAFSGQMNTEAFF
TGTGCCTTCTCCGGACAGATGAACACTGAAGCTTTCTTT
>.|TRBJ2-4|TRBD2|TRBV10-3
CAISESSGGATNIQYF
TGTGCCATCAGTGAGTCCAGCGGGGGGGCAACAAACATTCAGTACTTC
>.|TRBJ2-7|TRBD1|TRBV7-2
CASKESGTGSYEQYF
TGTGCCAGCAAGGAATCCGGGACAGGGTCCTACGAGCAGTACTTC
>.|TRBJ2-3|TRBD2|TRBV29-1
CSMRTSSSYTDTQYF
TGCAGCATGCGGACTAGCTCGTCTTACACAGATACGCAGTATTTT
>few|TRBJ2-2|TRBD2|TRBV10-3
CASLRGGTNTGELFF
TGTGCCAGTCTCCGGGGGGGTACGAACACCGGGGAGCTGTTTTTT
>.|TRBJ2-5|.|TRBV6-1
CASSAGPKETQYF
TGTGCCAGCAGTGCCGGACCCAAAGAGACCCAGTACTTC
>.|TRBJ1-4|.|TRBV7-9
CASSINEKLFF
TGTGCCAGCAGCATCAATGAAAAACTGTTTTTT
>few|TRBJ2-7|TRBD1|TRBV5-6
CASSNTGEIYEQYF
TGTGCCAGCAGTAATACAGGGGAGATTTACGAGCAGTACTTC
>once|TRBJ2-1|TRBD2|TRBV29-1
CSVESGGANEQFF
TGCAGCGTTGAAAGCGGGGGGGCCAATGAGCAGTTCTTC
>.|TRBJ1-5|.|TRBV6-5
CASSYSRDQPQHF
TGTGCCAGCAGTTACTCTAGGGATCAGCCCCAGCATTTT
>.|TRBJ2-1|.|TRBV13
CASSLDPARNEQFF
TGTGCCAGCAGCTTAGATCCTGCACGCAATGAGCAGTTCTTC
>.|TRBJ2-3|TRBD2|TRBV5-1
CASSPRTSGGSTDTQYF
TGCGCCAGCAGCCCAAGGACTAGCGGGGGTTCCACAGATACGCAGTATTTT
>few|TRBJ1-5|.|TRBV29-1
CSVVGGNSNQPQHF
TGCAGCGTTGTGGGGGGGAATAGCAATCAGCCCCAGCATTTT